Sequencing of this T cell receptor (beta chain) was carried out in a study of T cell clonality in common variable immunodeficiency. Findings and limits, study-wide: T cell subpopulation sequencing would be needed to explain CVID clonality. Fewer TCRbeta clones were shared among CVID subjects than controls.

Caucasian heritage predominated among both patients and controls. Blood samples were heparinized, about 5 to 9 ml per donor. Looked up from germline, CDR1 is SEHNR and CDR2 is FQNEAQ (reference sequence). The junction had 11 bases not matched to a gene; V was cut back by 5 bases and J by 4 bases. The CDR3 is made up of 15 amino acids. The data were produced by immunoSEQ multiplex PCR, yet TCRdb's version contains in-frame clones alone and is incomplete. The repertoire consists of roughly 70,000 clones, none detected only once. The table lists this clone with many counts. The antigen remains undetermined. The read terminates 3 residues before the CDR3 end, so the remaining end is supplied by the germline J gene.

This sequence was found in a person aged 18-69 years in good health. V gene TRBV7-9 combines with J gene TRBJ2-7; 7 bases align to TRBD1. The sequenced material came from peripheral blood mononuclear cells. CDR3: CASSPAQGVSYEQYF. The part of the CDR3 DNA that was read is TGTGCCAGCAGCCCCGCCCAGGGGGTAAGTTACGAG.